The T cell receptor (beta chain) described here comes from a study of blood T cell repertoires in COVID-19. Participants spanned ages about 18 to 100 years and resided in roughly 22 US areas. Cohorts were assigned according to the clinical history that participants reported. In the authors' workflow: Reference gene primer amplification yielded estimated nucleated cell counts. Only in-frame clones appear in the TCRdb table, and some are missing; sequencing was by immunoSEQ multiplex PCR. V and J calls plus clone size are reproduced from that table; the DNA served to infer D and trimming. The repertoire consists of 400,000 to 550,000 clones, with roughly 87% occurring once and the leading ten covering 1.5% to 2%. The CDR3 consists of 17 residues. J gave up 7 bases and V 3 bases, and 16 bases lay outside the gene matches. CDR1 and CDR2 (germline): SGDLS, YYNGEE.

The sequencing sample was made of PBMCs or T cells enriched from blood (not recorded which). The receptor was isolated from a woman aged 18-29 years with acute COVID-19. V usage is TRBV9 and J usage is TRBJ2-1; 7 nucleotides line up with TRBD1. The CDR3 is CASSARTGLPSSNEQFF. The CDR3 DNA is TGTGCCAGCAGCGCCAGGACAGGTCTGCCCTCCTCTAATGAGCAGTTCTTC.